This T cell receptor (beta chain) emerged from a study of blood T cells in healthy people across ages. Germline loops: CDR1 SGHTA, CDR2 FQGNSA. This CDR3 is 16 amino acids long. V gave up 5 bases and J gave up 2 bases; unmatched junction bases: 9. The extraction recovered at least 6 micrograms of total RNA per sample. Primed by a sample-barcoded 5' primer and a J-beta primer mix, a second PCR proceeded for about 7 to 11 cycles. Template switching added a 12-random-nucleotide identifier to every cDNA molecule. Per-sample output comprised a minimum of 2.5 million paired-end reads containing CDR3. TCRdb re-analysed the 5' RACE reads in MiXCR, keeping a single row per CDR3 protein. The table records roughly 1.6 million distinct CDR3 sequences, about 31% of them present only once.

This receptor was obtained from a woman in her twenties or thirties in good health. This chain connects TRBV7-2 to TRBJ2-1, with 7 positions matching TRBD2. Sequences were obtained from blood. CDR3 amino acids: CASSALASVTYNEQFF. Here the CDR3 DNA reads TGTGCCAGCAGCGCACTAGCGTCCGTCACCTACAATGAGCAGTTCTTC.